This T cell receptor (beta chain) was found in a study of early T cells in non-severe SARS-CoV-2 infection. TCRdb ran MiXCR on the 5' RACE reads and lists one entry per CDR3 protein. This sample has tens of thousands of distinct CDR3 sequences, with approximately 15% found just once. Looked up from germline, CDR1 is MNHNS and CDR2 is SASEGT. V was shortened by 3 bases and J by 8 bases, with 22 bases between the two germline ends. The CDR3 is 17 amino acids. This clonotype was observed many times. The rearrangement uses TRBV6-1 and TRBJ1-4; D gene unclear. The receptor was derived from an adult who was a healthcare worker with PCR-confirmed SARS-CoV-2 infection or an uninfected control (not recorded which). Sequencing was done on a sample of whole blood. CDR3 sequence: CASSDSSVGGGREKLFF. Here the CDR3 DNA reads TGTGCCAGCAGTGATAGTAGCGTTGGTGGAGGGAGGGAAAAACTGTTTTTT.